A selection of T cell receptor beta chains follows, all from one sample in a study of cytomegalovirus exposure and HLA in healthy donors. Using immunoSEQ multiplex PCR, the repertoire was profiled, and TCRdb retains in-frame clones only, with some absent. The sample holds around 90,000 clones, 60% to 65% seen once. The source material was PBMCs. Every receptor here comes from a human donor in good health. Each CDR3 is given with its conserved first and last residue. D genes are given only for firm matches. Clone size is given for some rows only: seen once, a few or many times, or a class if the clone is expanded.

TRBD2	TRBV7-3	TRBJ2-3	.	TGTGCCAGCAGCTCTACCTCGGGACTAGCGGGGGCAGATACGCAGTATTTT	CASSSTSGLAGADTQYF
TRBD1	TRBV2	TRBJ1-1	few	TGTGCCAGCAGTGTCTTCCGGGACAGGCCTGTTTCCGCTTTTGAAGCTTTCTTT	CASSVFRDRPVSAFEAFF
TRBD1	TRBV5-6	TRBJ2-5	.	TGTGCCAGCAGCTTGTTCAGGGGGGAGACCCAGTACTTC	CASSLFRGETQYF
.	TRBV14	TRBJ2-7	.	TGTGCCAGCAGCCAAGATGGGCTACTTAGATACGAGCAGTACTTC	CASSQDGLLRYEQYF
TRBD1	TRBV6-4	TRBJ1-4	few	TGTGCCAGCAGTCCAGGAGAGACAGGGGTGGAAAAACTGTTTTTT	CASSPGETGVEKLFF
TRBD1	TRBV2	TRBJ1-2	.	TGTGCCAGCAGGGACAGGGTTATAAACTATGGCTACACCTTC	CASRDRVINYGYTF
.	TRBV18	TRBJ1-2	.	TGTGCCAGCTCACCAGTCCCCGAACTACAGGGCTATGGCTACACCTTC	CASSPVPELQGYGYTF
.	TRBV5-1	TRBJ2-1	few	TGCGCCAGCAGCTTGGTTATTCAGGGGAATGAGCAGTTCTTC	CASSLVIQGNEQFF
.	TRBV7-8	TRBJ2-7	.	TGTGCCAGCAGCTTAGCGGAGGGTAACTCCTACGAGCAGTACTTC	CASSLAEGNSYEQYF
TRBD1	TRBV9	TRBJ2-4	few	TGTGCCAGCAGCCCCGGGACAGGGAGAAACATTCAGTACTTC	CASSPGTGRNIQYF
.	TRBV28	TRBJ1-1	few	TGTGCCAGCACGGGTGGGTACACTGAAGCTTTCTTT	CASTGGYTEAFF
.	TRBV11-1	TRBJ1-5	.	TGTGCCAGCAGCTTAAATGCAGGGGTCGATCAGCCCCAGCATTTT	CASSLNAGVDQPQHF
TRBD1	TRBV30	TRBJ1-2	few	TGTGCCTGGAAGCGGGACAGGGGAAAGCGCGGCTACACCTTC	CAWKRDRGKRGYTF
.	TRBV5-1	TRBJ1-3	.	TGCGCCAGCAGCTTGGCGTTACAGTCGACCACCATATATTTT	CASSLALQSTTIYF
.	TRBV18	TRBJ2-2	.	TGTGCCAGCTCACCGGGTGCGGGGAACACCGGGGAGCTGTTTTTT	CASSPGAGNTGELFF
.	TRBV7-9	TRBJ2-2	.	TGTGCCAGCAGCGCCGGGCCCAGGGCGAACACCGGGGAGCTGTTTTTT	CASSAGPRANTGELFF
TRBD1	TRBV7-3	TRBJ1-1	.	TGTGCCAGCAGCTTAACAGGGGGCAGGGGACGCATGAACACTGAAGCTTTCTTT	CASSLTGGRGRMNTEAFF
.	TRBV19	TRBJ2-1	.	TGTGCCAGTAGTACTCAGACAGGAAGCTCCTACAATGAGCAGTTCTTC	CASSTQTGSSYNEQFF
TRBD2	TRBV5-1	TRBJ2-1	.	TGCGCCAGCAGCCCGGCCGGCGGGGGGAGCTACAATGAGCAGATCTTC	CASSPAGGGSYNEQIF
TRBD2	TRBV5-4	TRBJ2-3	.	TGTGCCAGCACCCAATCCGGGACTAGCGTTGGAGATACGCAGTATTTT	CASTQSGTSVGDTQYF
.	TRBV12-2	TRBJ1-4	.	TGTGCAAGTCGCTTTAACAGGGAGACAACTAATGAAAAACTGTTTTTT	CASRFNRETTNEKLFF
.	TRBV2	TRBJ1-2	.	TGTGCCAGCAGCTGGCAGTCTGCTTTTTATGGCTACACCTTC	CASSWQSAFYGYTF
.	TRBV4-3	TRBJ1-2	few	TGCGCCAGCAGCCTCGATTGGGCCACGGTCGGTAGTGGCTACACCTTC	CASSLDWATVGSGYTF
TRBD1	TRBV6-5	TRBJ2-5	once	TGTGCCAGCAGGCGGGACAGGGGAAATTCGGAGACCCAGTACTTC	CASRRDRGNSETQYF
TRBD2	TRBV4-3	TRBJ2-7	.	TGCGCCAGCAGCCTCCGGACTAGCGGGGGGGCCTATCATAGCGAGCAGTACTTC	CASSLRTSGGAYHSEQYF
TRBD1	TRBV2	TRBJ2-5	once	TGTGCCAGCAACCCGGGACAGGGCAGAGGAGAGACCCAGTACTTC	CASNPGQGRGETQYF
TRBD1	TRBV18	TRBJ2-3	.	TGTGCCAGCTCACCCTGGACCGGGACAGCCCTGGCAGATACGCAGTATTTT	CASSPWTGTALADTQYF
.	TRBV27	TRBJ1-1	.	TGTGCCAGCAGGAGGACACTCACTGAAGCTTTCTTT	CASRRTLTEAFF
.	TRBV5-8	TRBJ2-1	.	TGTGCCAGCAGTTTGAGGGGCAGGGATGAGCAGTTCTTC	CASSLRGRDEQFF
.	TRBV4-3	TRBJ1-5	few	TGCGCCAGCAGCCAAGAGGTGGAGGGTCAGCCCCAGCATTTT	CASSQEVEGQPQHF
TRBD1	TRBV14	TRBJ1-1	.	TGTGCCAGCAGCCACTCTAAAGCCCCCGGGACAGGGGGTCGGACTGAAGCTTTCTTT	CASSHSKAPGTGGRTEAFF
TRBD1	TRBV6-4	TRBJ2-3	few	TGTGCCAGCAGTGTCGACAGGGCAGATACGCAGTATTTT	CASSVDRADTQYF
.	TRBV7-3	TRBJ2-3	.	TGTGCCAGCAGCTTAAATTTCGAGACAGATACGCAGTATTTT	CASSLNFETDTQYF
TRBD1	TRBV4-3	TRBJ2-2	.	TGCGCCAGCAGCCAATCCATAGCAACAGGGGGCTCCGGGGAGCTGTTTTTT	CASSQSIATGGSGELFF
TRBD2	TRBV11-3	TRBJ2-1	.	TGTGCCAGCAGCTTACTAGCGGTTTTCAATGAGCAGTTCTTC	CASSLLAVFNEQFF
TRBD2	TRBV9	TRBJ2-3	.	TGTGCCAGCAGTCCAGCTAGCGGGGGGGCCTTCAATGCGCAGTATTTT	CASSPASGGAFNAQYF
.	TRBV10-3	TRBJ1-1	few	TGTGCCTCCTCGGGGGGTGGTCTGACTGAAGCTTTCTTT	CASSGGGLTEAFF
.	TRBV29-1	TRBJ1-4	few	TGCAGCGTTGAATTTTCATCAACTAATGAAAAACTGTTTTTT	CSVEFSSTNEKLFF
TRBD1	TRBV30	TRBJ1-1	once	TGTGCCTGGAGTGGAGACGACAGGGGGAACACTGAAGCTTTCTTT	CAWSGDDRGNTEAFF
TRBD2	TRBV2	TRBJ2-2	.	TGTGCCACCCTCCTAGCGGGGGGGAACACCGGGGAGCTGTTTTTT	CATLLAGGNTGELFF
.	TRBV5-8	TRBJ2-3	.	TGTGCCAGCAGCTGGACAGGCACAGATACGCAGTATTTT	CASSWTGTDTQYF